This T cell receptor beta chain was retrieved from a study of CXCR3-negative and CXCR3-positive naive CD8 T cells. Study outcomes and limitations: Diversity in memory CD8+ cells fell much lower than the comparably high levels seen in both naive subsets. Naive cells that were CXCR3-positive had more hydrophobic TRB CDR3s (compared with CXCR3-negative naive cells). Naive CXCR3-positive and CXCR3-negative cells shared similar TRBV-TRBJ usage, unlike memory cells.

Carrying UMI labels, the TRB cDNA libraries were prepared through 5' RACE. From the 5' RACE reads, TCRdb lists one entry per CDR3 protein and no DNA. The sample has roughly 71,000 distinct CDR3 sequences; the top ten hold approximately 1.5%. Sorting was done in triplicate for each CD8+ T cell subset (about 330,000 cells each). As regards this clonotype: Its antigen is unknown.

The CDR3 sequence is 15 residues long. CDR1 is SGHAT, CDR2 FQNNGV, per germline. The clonotype was recovered from a human donor in good health. Some clones in this sample may be carry-over from other donors' samples. This chain connects TRBV11-2 to TRBJ2-1; TCRdb designates TRBD2, a call that cannot be tested without DNA. Sequenced input: naive CXCR3- CD8+ T cells from blood. The subset here: CD45RO-CCR7+CD27+CD95- naive CD8+ T cells lacking CXCR3 (TNR3-). CDR3 amino acids: CASSELAGALGEQFF.